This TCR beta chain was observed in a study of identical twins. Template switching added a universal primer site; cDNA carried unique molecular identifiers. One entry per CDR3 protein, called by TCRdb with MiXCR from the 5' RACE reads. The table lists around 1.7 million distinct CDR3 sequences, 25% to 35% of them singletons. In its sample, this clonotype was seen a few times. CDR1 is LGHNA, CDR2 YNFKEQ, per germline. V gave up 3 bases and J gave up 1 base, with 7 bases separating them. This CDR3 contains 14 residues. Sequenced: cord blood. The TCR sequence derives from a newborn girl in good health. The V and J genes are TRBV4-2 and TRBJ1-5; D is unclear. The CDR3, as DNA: TGTGCCAGCAGCCACAGTGGAAGCAATCAGCCCCAGCATTTT. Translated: CASSHSGSNQPQHF.